This entry lists 8 T cell receptor beta chains sequenced from one sample in a study of cytomegalovirus exposure and HLA in healthy donors. The PCR was carried out with 60 Vbeta primers and 13 Jbeta primers. Profiled with immunoSEQ multiplex PCR; TCRdb holds only in-frame clones, not every one. The sample consists of some 190,000 clones, 75% to 90% of them appearing once. Input material: PBMCs. The receptor set was obtained from a woman aged 25 to 39 in good health and CMV-seronegative.

J is TRBJ2-2 and V is TRBV6-5; D is unresolved. There are 15 residues in the CDR3. V was trimmed by 1 base and J by 1 base, leaving 7 bases between them. CDR1 is MNHEY and CDR2 is SVGAGI in the germline V gene. CDR3 residues: CASSYFPGNTGELFF. CDR3 sequence (DNA): TGTGCCAGCAGTTACTTTCCAGGGAACACCGGGGAGCTGTTTTTT.

The V call is TRBV27, the J call TRBJ2-1; maybe TRBD2 (7 bases). Germline V gene sequence: CDR1 MNHEY, CDR2 SMNVEV (reference sequence). The CDR3 consists of 15 residues. V gave up 3 bases and J gave up 0 bases, with 9 bases separating them. CDR3 loop: CASSFRGASYNEQFF. The CDR3 coding sequence is TGTGCCAGCAGTTTCCGGGGGGCCTCCTACAATGAGCAGTTCTTC.

The gene calls are TRBV5-1 and TRBJ2-2; TRBD2 is a possible D gene (6 bases). The CDR3 is made up of 15 amino acids. Germline values: CDR1 SGHRS, CDR2 YFSETQ. The V gene lost 4 bases and the J gene lost 6 bases, with 16 bases spanning the gap. CDR3 loop: CASSLTLAGSGELFF. In DNA form, the CDR3 reads TGCGCCAGCAGCCTCACACTAGCAGGCTCCGGGGAGCTGTTTTTT.

The genes are TRBV2 and TRBJ1-1; 7 bases match TRBD1. V lost 5 bases to trimming and J lost 4 bases; unmatched junction nucleotides: 4. This CDR3 spans 13 amino acids. Germline V gene data show CDR1 as SNHLY and CDR2 as FYNNEI. CDR3: CASSRQGSTEAFF. CDR3 in DNA: TGTGCCAGCAGTAGACAGGGCAGCACTGAAGCTTTCTTT.

This clone was seen only once. The chain links TRBV2 to TRBJ2-7, with D unresolved. Deletions cut 6 bases from V and 4 bases from J, with 7 bases between. The germline CDR1 and CDR2 sequences are SNHLY and FYNNEI. The CDR3 runs to 11 residues. Written as DNA, the CDR3 is TGTGCCAGCAGCCCCAAATACGAGCAGTACTTC. It encodes CASSPKYEQYF.

The genes are TRBV5-1 and TRBJ2-1; D gene unclear. CDR3 length: 13 amino acids. The V end was cut by 2 bases, the J end by 7 bases, with 10 bases between. Germline CDR1 SGHRS, CDR2 YFSETQ. CDR3 sequence (DNA): TGCGCCAGCAGCTTAGCTACCTTGAATGAGCAGTTCTTC. It codes for CASSLATLNEQFF.

The genes are TRBV19 and TRBJ2-7, with a possible D match to TRBD1 (6 bases). Germline CDR1 is LNHDA and CDR2 is SQIVND (reference sequence). V lost 4 bases to trimming and J lost 0 bases, with 10 bases between them. The CDR3 loop spans 14 amino acids. The DNA of the CDR3 is TGTGCCAGTAGTAGGACAGTCCTCTCCTACGAGCAGTACTTC. Its translation is CASSRTVLSYEQYF. Using reference TRBV19 and TRBJ2-7 for the parts outside the CDR3, the full variable domain is DGGITQSPKYLFRKEGQNVTLSCEQNLNHDAMYWYRQDPGQGLRLIYYSQIVNDFQKGDIAEGYSVSREKKESFPLTVTSAQKNPTAFYLCASSRTVLSYEQYFGPGTRLTVT.

The rearrangement joins TRBV27 to TRBJ2-7, with 10 bases lining up with TRBD2. The CDR3 loop spans 17 amino acids. With 5 bases clipped from V and 0 bases from J, the junction kept 10 bases outside the gene matches. CDR1 MNHEY and CDR2 SMNVEV come from the germline V gene (reference sequence). In nucleotides, the CDR3 is TGTGCCAGCAGTCTATTTCGTAGCGGGGGGTACTCCTACGAGCAGTACTTC. It translates to CASSLFRSGGYSYEQYF.